Listed below are T cell receptor beta chains from one sample, sequenced in a study of blood T cell repertoires in COVID-19. Using immunoSEQ multiplex PCR, the repertoire was profiled, and TCRdb retains in-frame clones only, with some absent. The table records hundreds of thousands of clones, around 84% of them present only once. The source material was PBMCs or T cells enriched from blood (not recorded which). The receptors shown here come from a woman aged 40 to 55 who had recovered from COVID-19. CDR3s include the opening cysteine and the closing phenylalanine or tryptophan. Each record gives: V gene, D gene, J gene, clone size, CDR3 DNA, CDR3 protein. D genes are given only for firm matches. Rows give clone size only sometimes, using once, few, many, or a class for an expanded clone.

TRBV19	TRBD1	TRBJ1-2	.	TGTGCCAGTAGCCCCCCAGGGGGAACTGGCTACACCTTC	CASSPPGGTGYTF
TRBV4-1	.	TRBJ2-4	.	TGCGCCAGCAGCTCGAGGGTATTAGCCAAAAACATTCAGTACTTC	CASSSRVLAKNIQYF
TRBV19	TRBD1	TRBJ2-1	.	TGTGCCAGTAAGGGGGCGGGACAGGGGGCGCGATACAATGAGCAGTTCTTC	CASKGAGQGARYNEQFF
TRBV27	TRBD1	TRBJ2-4	.	TGTGCCAGCAGGAGGACAGGGGCCCTAGGAAAAAACATTCAGTACTTC	CASRRTGALGKNIQYF
TRBV19	TRBD2	TRBJ2-1	few	TGTGCCAGTAGATTCGTGTCTAGCGGTAACAATGAGCAGTTCTTC	CASRFVSSGNNEQFF
TRBV30	TRBD1	TRBJ1-2	.	TGTGCCTGGAGTCCTGGAGGGGGCGACTATGGCTACACCTTC	CAWSPGGGDYGYTF
TRBV5-5	.	TRBJ1-2	.	TGTGCCAGCAGCTTTTCGGCAGGGCAGGACTATGGCTACACCTTC	CASSFSAGQDYGYTF
TRBV19	.	TRBJ1-2	.	TGTGCCAGTAGTTCAAGAGCTAACTATGGCTACACCTTC	CASSSRANYGYTF
TRBV18	TRBD1	TRBJ2-7	once	TGTGCCAGCTCACCGGGACTCATGACAGGGGGAACCTACGAGCAGTACTTC	CASSPGLMTGGTYEQYF
TRBV11-3	.	TRBJ2-2	.	TGTGCCAGCAGCTTAGGATGGGGAGAAAACACCGGGGAGCTGTTTTTT	CASSLGWGENTGELFF
TRBV4-1	TRBD2	TRBJ2-1	.	TGCGCCAGCAGCCAGATCCTAGCGGGGGGGAGTGAGCAGTTCTTC	CASSQILAGGSEQFF
TRBV6-6	.	TRBJ1-3	.	TGTGCCAGCAGTTCCCCCCAGGTCTCTGGAAACACCATATATTTT	CASSSPQVSGNTIYF
TRBV5-1	TRBD1	TRBJ2-3	.	TGCGCCAGCAGGACAGGGGCGGTTAGCACAGATACGCAGTATTTT	CASRTGAVSTDTQYF